A selection of T cell receptor beta chains follows, all from one sample in a study of T cell repertoires in cytomegalovirus infection. From the reads, TCRdb called clonotypes with MiXCR, one entry per CDR3 protein. The data contain a few hundred thousand distinct CDR3 sequences, around 9.5% of them singletons. The source material was PBMCs. The origin of the receptors is a human donor in good health (CMV status not recorded). Some clones in this sample may be carry-over from other donors' samples. Each CDR3 is given with its conserved first and last residue. Each record gives: D gene, clone size, J gene, V gene, CDR3 DNA, CDR3 protein. A D gene is named only where the DNA matches it firmly. Clone sizes are given selectively: once, few, many, or a class where the clone is expanded.

d_call: NA
clone_size: many
j_call: TRBJ1-3
v_call: TRBV12-3/TRBV12-4
cdr3_nt: TGTGCCAGCAGTCCAACGGGTGGAAACACCATATATTTT
cdr3_aa: CASSPTGGNTIYF

d_call: TRBD1
clone_size: few
j_call: TRBJ2-7
v_call: TRBV19
cdr3_nt: TGTGCCAGAGAAACCGACAGGGGGCAAGAGCAGTACTTC
cdr3_aa: CARETDRGQEQYF

d_call: TRBD2
clone_size: few
j_call: TRBJ2-5
v_call: TRBV19
cdr3_nt: TGTGCCAGTAGGAGGAAGATGACTAGCGGGGGAAAAGAGACCCAGTACTTC
cdr3_aa: CASRRKMTSGGKETQYF

d_call: TRBD1
clone_size: NA
j_call: TRBJ1-2
v_call: TRBV28
cdr3_nt: TGTGCCAGCAGACTTACAGGGGGCAACTATGGCTACACCTTC
cdr3_aa: CASRLTGGNYGYTF

d_call: NA
clone_size: many
j_call: TRBJ2-5
v_call: TRBV7-8
cdr3_nt: TGTGCCAGCAGCCTGCGACCAAACCAGGCTGGCGAAGAGACCCAGTACTTC
cdr3_aa: CASSLRPNQAGEETQYF

d_call: TRBD1
clone_size: NA
j_call: TRBJ2-1
v_call: TRBV6-2/TRBV6-3
cdr3_nt: TGTGCCAGCAGCCGAACAGGGGCTTACAATGAGCAGTTCTTC
cdr3_aa: CASSRTGAYNEQFF

d_call: NA
clone_size: NA
j_call: TRBJ2-7
v_call: TRBV20-1
cdr3_nt: TGCAGTTGTAAGGGATTCGAGTACGAGCAGTACTTC
cdr3_aa: CSCKGFEYEQYF

d_call: TRBD1
clone_size: many
j_call: TRBJ1-2
v_call: TRBV27
cdr3_nt: TGTGCCAGCGGTTATAACAGGGGAGGAGGCTATGGCTACACCTTC
cdr3_aa: CASGYNRGGGYGYTF

d_call: NA
clone_size: many
j_call: TRBJ2-5
v_call: TRBV6-2/TRBV6-3
cdr3_nt: TGTGCCAGCAGTTACCCTCGGCAGGGATTGGAGACCCAGTACTTC
cdr3_aa: CASSYPRQGLETQYF

d_call: NA
clone_size: NA
j_call: TRBJ2-1
v_call: TRBV24-1
cdr3_nt: TGTGCCACCAGTGATTTGATCCGTCCGGCCTTC
cdr3_aa: CATSDLIRPAF

d_call: TRBD1
clone_size: few
j_call: TRBJ1-1
v_call: TRBV7-6
cdr3_nt: TGTGCCAGCAGCCGCCCGGAGGGGGCGAACACTGAAGCTTTCTTT
cdr3_aa: CASSRPEGANTEAFF

d_call: NA
clone_size: many
j_call: TRBJ1-2
v_call: TRBV7-9
cdr3_nt: TGTGCCAGCAGCCCCCTCCGGCTGTATGGCTACACCTTC
cdr3_aa: CASSPLRLYGYTF

d_call: NA
clone_size: many
j_call: TRBJ1-5
v_call: TRBV7-9
cdr3_nt: TGTGCCAGCAGCTCATCCCATAGTGATTATAGCAATCAGCCCCAGCATTTT
cdr3_aa: CASSSSHSDYSNQPQHF

d_call: NA
clone_size: many
j_call: TRBJ2-7
v_call: TRBV27
cdr3_nt: TGTGCCAGCAGTTTGGGACTTGGTTCCTACGAGCAGTACTTC
cdr3_aa: CASSLGLGSYEQYF

d_call: TRBD2
clone_size: few
j_call: TRBJ2-3
v_call: TRBV6-2/TRBV6-3
cdr3_nt: TGTGCCAGCAGCCCCCTTACGACTAGCGGGAGCACAGATACGCAGTATTTT
cdr3_aa: CASSPLTTSGSTDTQYF

d_call: NA
clone_size: NA
j_call: TRBJ2-1
v_call: TRBV2
cdr3_nt: TGTGCCAGCAGTGTCCTCGGTGAGCAGTTCTTC
cdr3_aa: CASSVLGEQFF